A single sample gave rise to the 24 T cell receptor beta chains below, sequenced in a study of cytomegalovirus exposure and HLA in healthy donors. PCR primers comprised 60 Vbeta and 13 Jbeta primers. The assay was immunoSEQ multiplex PCR, and TCRdb's table has in-frame clones only and misses some. This table holds 130,000 to 150,000 clones, roughly 79% found once. Material for sequencing was PBMCs. These receptors originate from a male donor in good health and CMV-seronegative.

The J gene is TRBJ2-3, the V gene TRBV5-8; tentatively, D is TRBD2 (5 bases). CDR3 size: 12 residues. Germline V CDR1 and CDR2: SGHTS, YDEGEE. V dropped 7 bases and J dropped 6 bases, with 12 bases sitting between them. For the CDR3, the DNA is TGTGCCAGCTGCCGGGATAGGGATACGCAGTATTTT. It specifies CASCRDRDTQYF.

DNA of the CDR3: TGCGCCAGCAGCCTCAGATGGCAGAGCGCCTACGAGCAGTACTTC. Translating gives CASSLRWQSAYEQYF. The chain links TRBV4-1 to TRBJ2-7, with D hard to call. The CDR3 extends over 15 amino acids. Trimming left V 4 bases short and J 2 bases short, with 15 bases between. Germline V lookup: CDR1 MGHRA, CDR2 YSYEKL.

The chain uses TRBV7-9 and TRBJ1-3; D remains ambiguous. V lost 7 bases and J lost 0, with 10 bases in between. Germline assignment: CDR1 SEHNR and CDR2 FQNEAQ (reference sequence). The CDR3 covers 14 residues. The CDR3 DNA reads as TGTGCCAGCATGGCAGCGAACTCTGGAAACACCATATATTTT. Its protein product is CASMAANSGNTIYF.

This chain connects TRBV7-3 to TRBJ2-3; possible D gene TRBD1, 6 bases. The CDR3 is 16 amino acids. Per germline, CDR1 SGHTA and CDR2 FQGTGA. V was clipped by 2 bases and J by 0 bases, with 12 bases between them. The CDR3 spells CASSLQGSASTDTQYF. CDR3 bases: TGTGCCAGCAGCTTACAGGGGTCAGCGAGCACAGATACGCAGTATTTT.

The rearrangement joins TRBV6-5 to TRBJ1-1; D gene uncertain. CDR1 MNHEY and CDR2 SVGAGI come from the germline V gene. The CDR3 loop spans 15 amino acids. Trimming took 3 bases from V and 7 from J, leaving 18 bases between them. CDR3 sequence reads: CASSYGRGIRDEAFF. CDR3 DNA: TGTGCCAGCAGTTATGGGCGGGGTATACGCGATGAAGCTTTCTTT.

This chain links TRBV5-4 with TRBJ1-2; D is undetermined. The length of the CDR3 is 14 residues. The germline gives CDR1 SGHNT, CDR2 YYREEE (reference sequence). V lost 5 bases and J lost 2, with 13 bases in between. The CDR3 bases are TGTGCCAGCAGACCCCCGACGGGGAACTATGGCTACACCTTC. The encoded protein is CASRPPTGNYGYTF.

The J gene is TRBJ2-3, the V gene TRBV5-1, with TRBD2 matching over 12 bases. CDR1 is SGHRS and CDR2 is YFSETQ in the germline V gene. This CDR3 is built from 15 residues. The junction had 5 bases not matched to a gene; V was cut back by 4 bases and J by 5 bases. The CDR3 reads CASSILAGGGDTQYF. The DNA for the CDR3 is TGCGCCAGCAGCATACTAGCGGGAGGTGGAGATACGCAGTATTTT.

About this clone itself: An end of the junction differs from the germline gene, which may be a read error. This chain joins TRBV29-1 and TRBJ2-1; no reliable D call. Germline V lookup: CDR1 SQVTM, CDR2 ANQGSEA. This CDR3 region has 14 residues. For the CDR3, the DNA is TGCAGCGCTGAATCGCAGGTGGCCTACAATGAGCAGTTCTTC. The encoded protein is CSAESQVAYNEQFF.

The V and J genes are TRBV7-2 and TRBJ1-2, with D perhaps TRBD1 (5 bases). From germline, CDR1 is SGHTA and CDR2 FQGNSA. V lost 1 base and J lost 3, with 9 bases in between. The CDR3 consists of 14 residues. CDR3 sequence (DNA): TGTGCCAGCAGCTTAGTCCAGGGCGACTATGGCTACACCTTC. As protein: CASSLVQGDYGYTF.

This clone appeared a single time. This chain connects TRBV2 to TRBJ2-5, with a weak D call TRBD1 (5 bases). V lost 7 bases, J lost 2 bases, and 17 bases lay in between. Germline loops: CDR1 SNHLY, CDR2 FYNNEI. This CDR3 contains 15 residues. CDR3 sequence: CASKFLAGIQETQYF. The CDR3 nucleotides are TGTGCCAGCAAGTTTTTAGCAGGGATACAAGAGACCCAGTACTTC.

The chain couples TRBV9 to TRBJ1-5; TRBD1 agrees at 9 bases. The CDR3 length is 15 residues. CDR1 and CDR2 (germline): SGDLS, YYNGEE. V gave up 0 bases and J gave up 3 bases; unmatched junction bases: 1. In DNA, the CDR3 is TGTGCCAGCAGCGTAGGGGACAGGGCCAATCAGCCCCAGCATTTT. The encoded protein is CASSVGDRANQPQHF.

The genes are TRBV29-1 and TRBJ2-4; TRBD2 matches at 7 bases. With V trimmed by 7 bases and J by 0 bases, 9 bases remained unmatched. CDR1 is SQVTM and CDR2 is ANQGSEA in the germline V gene. This CDR3 contains 15 residues. CDR3 loop: CSAQGGNLAKNIQYF. For the CDR3, the DNA is TGCAGCGCCCAGGGAGGGAATCTAGCCAAAAACATTCAGTACTTC.

This clone was detected only a few times. V gene TRBV10-2 combines with J gene TRBJ2-3; 7 bases align to TRBD2. CDR1 WSHSY and CDR2 SAAADI come from the germline V gene. The CDR3 is 18 amino acids. With V trimmed by 2 bases and J by 2 bases, 13 bases remained unmatched. In DNA, the CDR3 is TGCGCCAGCAGTGAGGTCTGGGAGGGAGAGTCGGACACAGATACGCAGTATTTT. Its translation: CASSEVWEGESDTDTQYF.

The gene calls are TRBV12-5 and TRBJ2-3; 12 bases fit TRBD2. This CDR3 has 17 amino acids. J was trimmed by 5 bases and V by 2 bases; bases with no gene match: 8. Germline-derived CDR1 and CDR2 are LGHNT and FRNRAP. The CDR3 loop reads CASGLNPLTSGRDTQYF. In nucleotides, the CDR3 is TGTGCTAGTGGTTTGAACCCCCTGACTAGCGGGAGAGATACGCAGTATTTT. Full variable domain (outside the CDR3, taken from reference TRBV12-5 and TRBJ2-3): DARVTQTPRHKVTEMGQEVTMRCQPILGHNTVFWYRQTMMQGLELLAYFRNRAPLDDSGMPKDRFSAEMPDATLATLKIQPSEPRDSAVYFCASGLNPLTSGRDTQYFGPGTRLTVL.

This clone was found once. The CDR3 loop is CASNRGEQETQYF. The CDR3 DNA reads TGTGCCAGCAACAGGGGAGAACAAGAGACCCAGTACTTC. This sequence joins TRBV5-5 and TRBJ2-5; TRBD1 agrees at 7 bases. CDR1 and CDR2 (germline): SGHKS, YYEKEE (reference sequence). Losses at the gene ends were 6 bases for V and 2 bases for J; bases not matched to a gene: 4. The CDR3 spans 13 residues.

This clone was detected once. The chain joins TRBV6-5 to TRBJ1-1; perhaps TRBD1 as D (5 bases). Germline assignment: CDR1 MNHEY and CDR2 SVGAGI. Trimming left V 4 bases short and J 4 bases short, with 16 bases between. The CDR3 covers 15 residues. The CDR3 DNA follows: TGTGCCAGCAGTTTGGGACTCTGGTTCGGCACTGAAGCTTTCTTT. It specifies CASSLGLWFGTEAFF.

This chain uses TRBV7-6 with TRBJ1-1, with 7 positions matching TRBD1. CDR1 is SGHVS, CDR2 FNYEAQ, per germline. The CDR3 has 16 amino acids. V lost 5 bases to trimming and J lost 1 base; unmatched junction nucleotides: 10. CDR3 in amino acids: CASSLPPEGANTEAFF. CDR3 coding DNA: TGTGCCAGCAGCCTCCCCCCCGAGGGGGCGAACACTGAAGCTTTCTTT.

The chain has TRBV13 and TRBJ1-2; 12 bases fit TRBD1. This CDR3 has 17 amino acids. In germline, CDR1 is PRHDT, CDR2 FYEKMQ (reference sequence). Losses at the gene ends were 5 bases for V and 3 bases for J; bases not matched to a gene: 10. The CDR3 DNA reads TGTGCCAGCAGCCTCCGGGACAGGGGGCCGGTGGACTATGGCTACACCTTC. This codes for CASSLRDRGPVDYGYTF.

This chain uses TRBV5-1 with TRBJ1-1; D is possibly TRBD1 (6 bases). CDR3 length equals 13 residues. Germline V lookup: CDR1 SGHRS, CDR2 YFSETQ. V was trimmed by 7 bases and J by 5 bases, leaving 15 bases between them. The chain's CDR3 is CASGDRSGTEAFF. In nucleotides, the CDR3 is TGCGCCAGCGGAGACAGGTCGGGAACTGAAGCTTTCTTT.

The gene calls are TRBV5-4 and TRBJ2-7; 15 nucleotides match TRBD2. The CDR3 consists of 15 residues. CDR1 and CDR2 from the germline V gene are SGHNT and YYREEE (reference sequence). Trimming removed 5 bases from V and 6 bases from J; junction bases left unmatched: 6. The CDR3 bases are TGTGCCAGCAGTCGGACTAGCGGGGGGGCAGCCGAGCAGTACTTC. Amino acids: CASSRTSGGAAEQYF.

V is TRBV10-3 and J is TRBJ1-2; 9 positions match TRBD1. The junction had 8 bases not matched to a gene; V was cut back by 3 bases and J by 0 bases. This CDR3 region has 17 residues. Germline CDR1 reads ENHRY; CDR2 reads SYGVKD. CDR3 protein: CAISDFDRGKTNYGYTF. CDR3 nucleotides: TGTGCCATCAGTGACTTTGACAGGGGGAAGACTAACTATGGCTACACCTTC.

The chain joins TRBV4-3 to TRBJ1-6; D unresolved. Germline V gene lookup returns CDR1 LGHNA and CDR2 YSLEER. The CDR3 contains 14 residues. Trimming stripped 0 bases from V and 7 bases from J, with 7 bases between. CDR3 residues: CASSQDWANSPLHF. The CDR3 DNA is TGCGCCAGCAGCCAAGATTGGGCGAATTCACCCCTCCACTTT.

The chain employs TRBV7-3 and TRBJ2-1, with 12 bases fitting TRBD2. V lost 5 bases and J lost 10; bases outside the gene matches: 3. Germline loops: CDR1 SGHTA, CDR2 FQGTGA. The CDR3 sequence is 13 residues long. DNA of the CDR3: TGTGCCAGCAGCCTCGGACTAGCGGGAGAGCAGTTCTTC. Translated, it gives CASSLGLAGEQFF. The variable domain in full, with the rest retrieved from reference TRBV7-3 and TRBJ2-1, is GAGVSQTPSNKVTEKGKYVELRCDPISGHTALYWYRQSLGQGPEFLIYFQGTGAADDSGLPNDRFFAVRPEGSVSTLKIQRTERGDSAVYLCASSLGLAGEQFFGPGTRLTVL.

V usage is TRBV29-1 and J usage is TRBJ1-5; the D gene is possibly TRBD1 (5 bases). The length of the CDR3 is 13 residues. Germline lookup yields CDR1 SQVTM and CDR2 ANQGSEA. V shed 3 bases and J shed 6 bases, with 12 bases lying between them. CDR3 sequence: CSVDAGSGQPQHF. As DNA, the CDR3 is TGCAGCGTTGATGCAGGGTCCGGTCAGCCCCAGCATTTT.